Each of the 18 T cell receptor beta chains below was sequenced from the same sample in a study of Ad26.COV2.S vaccination and SARS-CoV-2 variants. Profiled with immunoSEQ multiplex PCR; TCRdb holds only in-frame clones, not every one. The table records fewer than 400,000 clones, approximately 90% of them present only once. Treatment described: 15 to 20 received Ad26.COV2.S at low or high dose, single or two shots; about 5 received placebo; per-sample allocation not given. Material that was analyzed had been drawn on day 63 after the first vaccine or placebo injection. The specimen was peripheral blood, collected in a trial of Ad26.COV2.S vaccine versus placebo. All receptors derive from a person aged 18 to 59 who received the Ad26.COV2.S COVID-19 vaccine or a placebo.

This clone has just a few counts. The chain carries TRBV3-1 (or the pseudogene TRBV3-2) and TRBJ1-1, with D unresolved. V lost 3 bases to trimming and J lost 5 bases, with 10 bases between them. Per the germline V gene, CDR1 is LGHDT and CDR2 is YNNKEL (reference sequence). The CDR3 sequence is 13 residues long. The CDR3 DNA sequence: TGTGCCAGCAGCCACCTATCCGGGACTGAAGCTTTCTTT. Protein: CASSHLSGTEAFF.

The rearrangement uses TRBV7-9 and TRBJ2-2; no definite D call. V lost 0 bases to trimming and J lost 6 bases, with 2 bases between them. This CDR3 spans 12 amino acids. Germline CDR1 and CDR2: SEHNR and FQNEAQ (reference sequence). In nucleotides, the CDR3 is TGTGCCAGCAGCTTAGCCGCCGGGGAGCTGTTTTTT. It translates to CASSLAAGELFF.

CDR3 sequence (DNA): TGTGCCAGCAGCAACCAAGAGACCCAGTACTTC. This gives the protein CASSNQETQYF. J is TRBJ2-5 and V is TRBV12-3 or TRBV12-4; D not certain. This CDR3 spans 11 amino acids. The V gene lost 6 bases and the J gene lost 0 bases, with 2 bases spanning the gap.

In regard to this clone: The same CDR3 can be traced to other DNA sequences in this sample. The chain carries TRBV18 and TRBJ2-5; D unresolved. The germline gives CDR1 KGHSH, CDR2 LQKENI. Trimming removed 0 bases at V and 5 bases at J, with 4 bases between. This CDR3 contains 12 residues. CDR3 nucleotides: TGTGCCAGCTCACCACCCGGGGAGACCCAGTACTTC. This gives the protein CASSPPGETQYF.

This chain joins TRBV4-2 and TRBJ2-7; 11 bases map to TRBD1. This CDR3 comprises 15 residues. Germline-derived CDR1 and CDR2 are LGHNA and YNFKEQ. V was pared by 3 bases and J by 4 bases, with 5 bases of the junction left unmatched. CDR3 region: CASSQPGQGDYEQYF. The DNA for the CDR3 is TGTGCCAGCAGCCAGCCGGGACAGGGGGATTACGAGCAGTACTTC.

The chain is built from TRBV5-1 and TRBJ1-5, with 7 bases fitting TRBD1. This CDR3 comprises 14 residues. CDR1 and CDR2 (germline): SGHRS, YFSETQ. Trimming cost V 2 bases and J 4 bases; bases outside gene matches: 3. This CDR3 reads CASSLGRGNQPQHF. The CDR3 DNA is TGCGCCAGCAGCTTAGGCAGGGGGAATCAGCCCCAGCATTTT. Filled out from reference TRBV5-1 and TRBJ1-5, the complete variable domain reads KAGVTQTPRYLIKTRGQQVTLSCSPISGHRSVSWYQQTPGQGLQFLFEYFSETQRNKGNFPGRFSGRQFSNSRSEMNVSTLELGDSALYLCASSLGRGNQPQHFGDGTRLSIL.

This clone has more than one count but fewer than ten. The chain couples TRBV19 to TRBJ1-2, with a weak D call TRBD1 (5 bases). CDR3 size: 13 residues. Trimming removed 3 bases from V and 5 bases from J, with 10 bases in between. The germline CDR1 and CDR2 sequences are LNHDA and SQIVND (reference sequence). The CDR3 coding sequence is TGTGCCAGTAGTATGAGAGGGGAATATGGCTACACCTTC. Translating gives CASSMRGEYGYTF.

Turning to this clone: At the DNA level, this CDR3 is encoded by other sequences in the same sample as well. The genes are TRBV5-1 and TRBJ2-5; no clear D gene. Trimming removed 1 base at V and 1 base at J, with 5 bases between. This CDR3 is built from 13 residues. In germline, CDR1 is SGHRS, CDR2 YFSETQ. CDR3 coding DNA: TGCGCCAGCAGCTTGAACATCCAAGAGACCCAGTACTTC. As protein: CASSLNIQETQYF.

The chain combines TRBV5-4 with TRBJ1-1; no reliable D call. The CDR3 spans 15 residues. Germline loops: CDR1 SGHNT, CDR2 YYREEE (reference sequence). Trimming shortened V by 4 bases and J by 1 base, and 14 bases separated the two germline ends. CDR3 in amino acids: CASSHLTAWNTEAFF. CDR3 in DNA: TGTGCCAGCAGCCACCTTACGGCTTGGAACACTGAAGCTTTCTTT.

The CDR3 reads CASSVGQGNEQFF. CDR3 sequence (DNA): TGTGCCAGTAGTGTGGGACAAGGGAATGAGCAGTTCTTC. The chain joins TRBV19 to TRBJ2-1; D perhaps matches TRBD1 (6 bases). The CDR3 extends over 13 amino acids. Deletions cut 5 bases from V and 7 bases from J, with 12 bases between. CDR1 and CDR2 (germline): LNHDA, SQIVND (reference sequence).

This clone appeared a single time. The chain joins TRBV6-5 to TRBJ2-7; D is undetermined. CDR3 length: 11 amino acids. Germline CDR1 and CDR2: MNHEY and SVGAGI. V lost 2 bases and J 4 bases, leaving 3 bases between the germline ends. The CDR3, as DNA: TGTGCCAGCAGTTACCATTACGAGCAGTACTTC. It encodes CASSYHYEQYF.

This rearrangement joins TRBV11-2 to TRBJ2-3; 7 nucleotides line up with TRBD2. The J segment lost 2 bases and the V segment lost 5 bases, leaving 19 bases of the junction unmatched. Germline V gene sequence: CDR1 SGHAT, CDR2 FQNNGV. This CDR3 contains 19 residues. The CDR3 DNA is TGTGCCAGCAGCCCCGGGGGTAGACTAGGGACTACCAACACAGATACGCAGTATTTT. This codes for CASSPGGRLGTTNTDTQYF.

V gene TRBV5-4 combines with J gene TRBJ2-2, with TRBD1 as a possible D gene (7 bases). CDR3 length: 16 residues. V lost 4 bases and J lost 7, with 20 bases in between. Germline CDR1 reads SGHNT; CDR2 reads YYREEE (reference sequence). CDR3 sequence (DNA): TGTGCCAGCAGCCCCTCCAGGGGGGCGATTGTCGGGGAGCTGTTTTTT. This sequence encodes CASSPSRGAIVGELFF.

J is TRBJ2-7 and V is TRBV11-2, with D unresolved. From germline, CDR1 is SGHAT and CDR2 FQNNGV. There are 14 residues in the CDR3. The V end was cut by 1 base, the J end by 2 bases, with 9 bases between. The CDR3 loop is CASSLVWPTYEQYF. For the CDR3, the DNA is TGTGCCAGCAGCTTAGTCTGGCCAACCTACGAGCAGTACTTC.

This sequence joins TRBV6-6 and TRBJ1-1, with D maybe TRBD1 (5 bases). The V and J ends lost 2 bases and 11 bases respectively, with 18 bases between them. The CDR3 extends over 14 amino acids. Looked up from germline, CDR1 is MNHNY and CDR2 is SVGAGI (reference sequence). The CDR3: CASSYQGTDERAFF. The DNA of the CDR3 is TGTGCCAGCAGTTACCAAGGGACTGACGAGAGGGCTTTCTTT.

The gene calls are TRBV18 and TRBJ1-2; 7 positions agree with TRBD1. This CDR3 has 15 amino acids. The germline CDR1 and CDR2 sequences are KGHSH and LQKENI. J was trimmed by 4 bases and V by 3 bases; bases with no gene match: 8. CDR3 loop: CASSPSTGEIYGYTF. The CDR3 DNA reads TGTGCCAGCTCACCTTCCACAGGGGAGATCTATGGCTACACCTTC.

Note on this clone: Other DNA sequences of this sample code for an identical CDR3. The V call is TRBV7-9, the J call TRBJ1-1; no clear D. Germline values: CDR1 SEHNR, CDR2 FQNEAQ (reference sequence). The CDR3 is made up of 13 amino acids. V dropped 3 bases and J dropped 0 bases, with 5 bases sitting between them. CDR3: CASSLGMNTEAFF. CDR3 sequence (DNA): TGTGCCAGCAGCTTGGGAATGAACACTGAAGCTTTCTTT.

This clone has just one count. The gene calls are TRBV13 and TRBJ2-5; no firm D call. Germline CDR1 is PRHDT and CDR2 is FYEKMQ (reference sequence). The V gene lost 0 bases and the J gene lost 1 base, with 3 bases spanning the gap. The length of the CDR3 is 13 residues. The CDR3 protein is CASSLGLQETQYF. CDR3 nucleotides: TGTGCCAGCAGCTTAGGCCTCCAAGAGACCCAGTACTTC.